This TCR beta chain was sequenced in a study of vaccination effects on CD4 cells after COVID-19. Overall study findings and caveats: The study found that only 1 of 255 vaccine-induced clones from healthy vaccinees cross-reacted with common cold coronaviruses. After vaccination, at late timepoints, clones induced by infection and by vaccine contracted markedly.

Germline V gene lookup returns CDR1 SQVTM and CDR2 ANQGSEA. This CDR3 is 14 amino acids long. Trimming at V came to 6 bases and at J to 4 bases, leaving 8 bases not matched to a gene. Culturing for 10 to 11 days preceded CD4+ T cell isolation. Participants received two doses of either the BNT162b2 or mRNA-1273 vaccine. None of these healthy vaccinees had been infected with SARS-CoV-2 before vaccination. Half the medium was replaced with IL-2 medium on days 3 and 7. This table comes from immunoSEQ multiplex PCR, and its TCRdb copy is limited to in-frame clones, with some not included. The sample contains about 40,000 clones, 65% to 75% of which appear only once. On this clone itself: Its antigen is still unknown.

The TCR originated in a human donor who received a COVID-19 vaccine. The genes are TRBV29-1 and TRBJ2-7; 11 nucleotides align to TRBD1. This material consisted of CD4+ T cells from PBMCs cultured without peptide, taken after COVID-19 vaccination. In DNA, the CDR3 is TGCAGCGTCATCCGGGACAGGGGGAAGTACGAGCAGTACTTC. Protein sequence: CSVIRDRGKYEQYF.